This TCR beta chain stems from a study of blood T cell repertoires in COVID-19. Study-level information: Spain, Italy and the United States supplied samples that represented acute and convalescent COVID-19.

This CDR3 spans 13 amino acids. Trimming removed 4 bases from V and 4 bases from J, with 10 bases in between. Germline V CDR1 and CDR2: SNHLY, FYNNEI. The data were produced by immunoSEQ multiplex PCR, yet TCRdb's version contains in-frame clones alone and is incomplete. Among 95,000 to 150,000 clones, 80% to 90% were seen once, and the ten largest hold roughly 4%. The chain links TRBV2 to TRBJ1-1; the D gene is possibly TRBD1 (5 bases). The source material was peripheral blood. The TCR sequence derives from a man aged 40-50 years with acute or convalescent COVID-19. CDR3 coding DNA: TGTGCCAGCAGTGCTAAGGGGCCCACTGAAGCTTTCTTT. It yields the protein CASSAKGPTEAFF.